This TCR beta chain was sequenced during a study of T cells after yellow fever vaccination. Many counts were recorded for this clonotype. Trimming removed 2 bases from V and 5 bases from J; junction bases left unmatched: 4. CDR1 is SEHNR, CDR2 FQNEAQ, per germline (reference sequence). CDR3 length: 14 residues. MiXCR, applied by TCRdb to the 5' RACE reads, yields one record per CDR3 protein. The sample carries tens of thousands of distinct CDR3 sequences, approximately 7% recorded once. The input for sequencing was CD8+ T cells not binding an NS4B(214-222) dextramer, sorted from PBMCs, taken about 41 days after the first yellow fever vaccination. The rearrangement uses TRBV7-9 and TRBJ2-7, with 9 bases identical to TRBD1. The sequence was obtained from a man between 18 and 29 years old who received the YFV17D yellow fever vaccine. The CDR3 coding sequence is TGTGCCAGCAGCTTACAAGGACAGGGGAACGAGCAGTACTTC. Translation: CASSLQGQGNEQYF. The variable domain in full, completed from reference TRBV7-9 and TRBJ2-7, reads DTGVSQNPRHKITKRGQNVTFRCDPISEHNRLYWYRQTLGQGPEFLTYFQNEAQLEKSRLLSDRFSAERPKGSFSTLEIQRTEQGDSAMYLCASSLQGQGNEQYFGPGTRLTVT.